The rows below give T cell receptor beta chains drawn from one sample of a study of CD8+CD57+ T cells in acquired aplastic anemia. TCRdb fed the reads into MiXCR, producing one record per CDR3 protein. This table has around 200,000 distinct CDR3 sequences, about 62% appearing once. The sequencing sample was made of sorted CD4+, CD8+, or CD8+CD57+ T cells (not recorded which) from PBMCs. The receptors stem from a human donor with aplastic anemia. CDR3s include the opening cysteine and the closing phenylalanine or tryptophan. D genes are given only for firm matches. Some rows mark clone size as missing; the rest say once, few, many or name a class of expanded clone.

>NA|TRBJ1-6|NA|TRBV10-3
TGTGCCATCACCGGTTCGAATAATTCACCCCTCCACTTT
CAITGSNNSPLHF
>NA|TRBJ1-5|NA|TRBV19
TGTGCCAGTAGTATCCCCGGAGGGGATCAGCCCCAGCATTTT
CASSIPGGDQPQHF
>TRBD2|TRBJ2-3|NA|TRBV10-3
TGTGCCAGCAGTGAAGCGGGCCCTAGCGGGAGGGACCTCTTT
CASSEAGPSGRDLF
>NA|TRBJ2-7|NA|TRBV4-1
TGCGCCAGCAGCCAAGATTCGGGCAGGGCAGGCTACGAGCAGTACTTC
CASSQDSGRAGYEQYF
>TRBD2|TRBJ2-5|NA|TRBV29-1
TGCAGCGTTGGTCATCGGGGGGGGAGCGAGACCCAGTACTTC
CSVGHRGGSETQYF
>NA|TRBJ2-5|NA|TRBV7-8
TGCGCCAGCAGCCAATCAGACAGAGAAGAGACCCAGTACTTC
CASSQSDREETQYF
>NA|TRBJ2-5|NA|TRBV29-1
TGCAGCGTTCCGACGATTGAAGAGACCCAGTACTTC
CSVPTIEETQYF
>TRBD1|TRBJ2-7|NA|TRBV5-4
TGTGCCAGCAGCTTCGAGGGGACAGGGCTGTCCGAGCAGTACTTC
CASSFEGTGLSEQYF
>TRBD2|TRBJ2-5|once|TRBV7-7
TGTGCTAGCAGCTTAGGTGGTTGGGGTAGCGGGGGCCAAGAGACCCAGTACTTC
CASSLGGWGSGGQETQYF
>NA|TRBJ2-3|NA|TRBV24-1
TGTGCCACCAGTGATTTTCCGAGGGCAGATACGCAGTATTTT
CATSDFPRADTQYF
>TRBD1|TRBJ2-3|NA|TRBV5-1
TGCGCCAGCAGCTTGAGGAGGACAGGGTATGGCACAGATACGCAGTATTTT
CASSLRRTGYGTDTQYF
>NA|TRBJ1-3|NA|TRBV7-2
TGTGCCAGCAGCTTAGAGGCCTGGGGAATGAGAAACACCATATATTTT
CASSLEAWGMRNTIYF
>TRBD2|TRBJ2-2|NA|TRBV20-1
TGCAGTGCTAGAAGCGGGGGTGCGAACACCGGGGAGCTGTTTTTT
CSARSGGANTGELFF
>NA|TRBJ1-5|NA|TRBV10-3
TGTGCCATCAGTTACGGAAGTCCAGATAGCAATCAGCCCCAGCATTTT
CAISYGSPDSNQPQHF
>NA|TRBJ1-3|NA|TRBV9
TGTGCCAGCAGCCCTTACAAGGAAAACACCATATATTTT
CASSPYKENTIYF
>NA|TRBJ2-2|NA|TRBV9
TGTGCCAGCAGCGTACCTATGGGGGAGCTGTTTTTT
CASSVPMGELFF
>NA|TRBJ1-1|once|TRBV2
TGTGCCAGCAGCTTAGATATGGCCAGGGTTTGGACTGAAGCTTTCTTT
CASSLDMARVWTEAFF
>NA|TRBJ1-5|NA|TRBV19
TGTGCCAGTAGCTCGGGACTGGTGGGGCAGCCCCAGCATTTT
CASSSGLVGQPQHF
>NA|TRBJ2-1|NA|TRBV7-2
TGTGCCAGCAGCTTTAGTCCTCCCCCTTACAATGAGCAGTTCTTC
CASSFSPPPYNEQFF
>NA|TRBJ1-4|NA|TRBV15
TGTGCCACCAGCAGCACTGTCCAGGGTTATGAAAAACTGTTTTTT
CATSSTVQGYEKLFF
>NA|TRBJ2-7|NA|TRBV29-1
TGCAGCGCCGTAGGTGTTGGGGGGCCCTACGAGCAGTACTTC
CSAVGVGGPYEQYF
>TRBD2|TRBJ2-3|many|TRBV14
TGTGCCAGCAGCCTCGGACTAGCGTATAGCACAGATACGCAGTATTTT
CASSLGLAYSTDTQYF
>NA|TRBJ2-2|few|TRBV12-3/TRBV12-4
TGTGCCAGCAGCGCCTATGTCGGTCCCGGGGAGCTGTTTTTT
CASSAYVGPGELFF
>TRBD2|TRBJ2-1|many|TRBV5-5
TGTGCCAGCAGCTTGACTTCTCGGCTAGCGGTGTACAATGAGCAGTTCTTC
CASSLTSRLAVYNEQFF
>NA|TRBJ2-5|NA|TRBV10-3
TGTGCCATCAGTGGGCCTGAGACCCAGTACTTC
CAISGPETQYF
>NA|TRBJ2-7|NA|TRBV6-1
TGTGCCATCAGTGAGCAGGGTGCCTACGAGCAGTACTTC
CAISEQGAYEQYF
>NA|TRBJ2-7|few|TRBV12-3/TRBV12-4
TGTGCCAGCAGTTACACAGATTCCTACGAGCAGTACTTC
CASSYTDSYEQYF
>TRBD1|TRBJ2-1|NA|TRBV7-2
TGTGCCAGCAGTTCGGGACAGCAAATCAATGAGCAGTTCTTC
CASSSGQQINEQFF
>NA|TRBJ1-1|many|TRBV6-5
TGTGCCAGCAGTTACTCGAGGCGGGATCGGAGCACTGAAGCTTTCTTT
CASSYSRRDRSTEAFF
>TRBD2|TRBJ2-5|once|TRBV14
TGTGCCAGCAGCCAGGCTAGCGGAGAGACCCAGTACTTC
CASSQASGETQYF
>NA|TRBJ1-1|NA|TRBV10-3
TGTGCCATCAGTGGCCGGGGGGGGGAAGGCACTGAAGCTTTCTTT
CAISGRGGEGTEAFF
>NA|TRBJ2-2|NA|TRBV2
TGTGCCAGCAGGATTCAGGGAAACACCGGGGAGCTGTTTTTT
CASRIQGNTGELFF
>NA|TRBJ1-4|few|TRBV2
TGTGCCAGCAGGGAAACGGGACTGACGAATGAAAAACTGTTTTTT
CASRETGLTNEKLFF
>TRBD2|TRBJ2-3|NA|TRBV5-1
TGCGCCAGCAGCTATACGTGGGCGGGAGGTTCTAGCACAGATACGCAGTATTTT
CASSYTWAGGSSTDTQYF
>TRBD2|TRBJ2-7|NA|TRBV7-9
TGTGCCAGCAGCCCTCGACTAGCGGGAGATCGGGGGAACGAGCAGTACTTC
CASSPRLAGDRGNEQYF
>NA|TRBJ2-7|NA|TRBV10-3
TGTGCCATCAGTTCCCGGGGTCGGGACGCTGACTACGAGCAGTACTTC
CAISSRGRDADYEQYF
>NA|TRBJ1-3|NA|TRBV4-3
TGCGCCAGCAGCCAAGAGAGACAGGGAAACACCATATATTTT
CASSQERQGNTIYF
>NA|TRBJ2-3|NA|TRBV7-9
TGTGCCAGCAGTTTAGGTATAACAGATACGCAGTATTTT
CASSLGITDTQYF
>NA|TRBJ2-3|NA|TRBV20-1
TGCAGTGCTAGACAGCAGGGCGACACAGATACGCAGTATTTT
CSARQQGDTDTQYF
>NA|TRBJ2-7|many|TRBV2
TGTGCCAGTGACAGTTCCTACGAGCAGTACTTC
CASDSSYEQYF
>TRBD1|TRBJ1-6|NA|TRBV12-3/TRBV12-4
TGTGCCAGCAGAACCGGGACAGGGGCTTCACCCCTCCACTTT
CASRTGTGASPLHF
>TRBD1|TRBJ2-7|NA|TRBV7-3
TGTGCCAGCACCAAGGACAGGGTCTACGAGCAGTACTTC
CASTKDRVYEQYF
>NA|TRBJ2-7|NA|TRBV4-1
TGCGCCAGCAGCCAAACTACAGGGCATACCTACGAGCAGTACTTC
CASSQTTGHTYEQYF
>NA|TRBJ1-4|few|TRBV7-3
TGTGCCAGCAGCTTAGGAAAACAGGGCGGAGAAAAACTGTTTTTT
CASSLGKQGGEKLFF
>NA|TRBJ2-3|many|TRBV11-3
TGTGCCAGCAGCTTGGGGACCTCAGATACGCAGTATTTT
CASSLGTSDTQYF
>NA|TRBJ1-1|NA|TRBV12-3/TRBV12-4
TGTGCCAGCAGTGGAGACAGAAACACTGAAGCTTTCTTT
CASSGDRNTEAFF
>TRBD1|TRBJ2-1|few|TRBV7-3
TGTGCCAGCAGCCCGGACAGGGACAATGAGCAGTTCTTC
CASSPDRDNEQFF
>NA|TRBJ1-2|NA|TRBV24-1
TGTGCCACCAGTGATATAAGACAGCCGCCCGGCTACACCTTC
CATSDIRQPPGYTF
>NA|TRBJ2-1|many|TRBV11-3
TGTGCCAGCAGCCCCCCAGGGTTAGGGTCCTACAATGAGCAGTTCTTC
CASSPPGLGSYNEQFF
>NA|TRBJ1-6|few|TRBV25-1
TGTGCCAGCAGTGAATATCGGGGCTCCTATAATTCACCCCTCCACTTT
CASSEYRGSYNSPLHF
>TRBD1|TRBJ1-1|NA|TRBV10-3
TGTGCCATTGGACAGGGGGCGAACACTGAAGCTTTCTTT
CAIGQGANTEAFF
>NA|TRBJ2-3|NA|TRBV25-1
TGTGCCAGCAGTGAAAGCGGCGTGGGGACAGATACGCAGTATTTT
CASSESGVGTDTQYF
>NA|TRBJ2-7|few|TRBV29-1
TGCAGCGTTGTTTACCCAGGGAGCGCGTACGAGCAGTACTTC
CSVVYPGSAYEQYF
>TRBD2|TRBJ2-5|NA|TRBV19
TGTGCCAGTAGTCTGTTACCGGGACTAAAAGAGACCCAGTACTTC
CASSLLPGLKETQYF
>TRBD1|TRBJ1-5|many|TRBV6-5
TGTGCCAGCAGAACGGGACAGCCCCCTTATCAGCCCCAGCATTTT
CASRTGQPPYQPQHF
>NA|TRBJ2-7|NA|TRBV24-1
TGTGCCACCAGTGTAGGGGCGGGATACGAGCAGTACTTC
CATSVGAGYEQYF
>NA|TRBJ1-2|NA|TRBV5-6
TGTGCCAGCAGCCTTGATTCGGGGTACTATGGCTACACCTTC
CASSLDSGYYGYTF
>NA|TRBJ1-1|once|TRBV5-6
TGTGCCAGCAGCTTGGGGGGTTTTGGCACTGAAGCTTTCTTT
CASSLGGFGTEAFF
>NA|TRBJ2-5|NA|TRBV29-1
TGCAGCGTTGAACCTCCCCCCGACGAGACCCAGTACTTC
CSVEPPPDETQYF
>NA|TRBJ2-1|NA|TRBV5-1
TGCGCCAGCAGCTTGATTATGGACTCCCGTTGGGGTGAGCAGTTCTTC
CASSLIMDSRWGEQFF